Described below is a single TCR beta chain sequence and its context. The entry originates in a study of control samples from healthy donors and cancer patients. V lost 5 bases and J lost 4, with 20 bases in between. The CDR3 contains 16 residues. CDR1 is SEHNR and CDR2 is FQNEAQ in the germline V gene (reference sequence). TCRdb's copy holds only in-frame clones and misses some; the assay was immunoSEQ multiplex PCR. In the table there are about 120,000 clones, roughly 90% of which are singletons. V gene TRBV7-9 combines with J gene TRBJ1-2, with D hard to call. This TCR derives from a man in his fifties or sixties in good health. The sequencing sample was made of blood. CDR3 loop: CASSPGGGDGSYGYTF. CDR3 DNA: TGTGCCAGCAGCCCCGGCGGCGGAGACGGGTCCTATGGCTACACCTTC. Full variable domain (outside the CDR3, taken from reference TRBV7-9 and TRBJ1-2): DTGVSQNPRHKITKRGQNVTFRCDPISEHNRLYWYRQTLGQGPEFLTYFQNEAQLEKSRLLSDRFSAERPKGSFSTLEIQRTEQGDSAMYLCASSPGGGDGSYGYTFGSGTRLTVV.